Following are 22 T cell receptor beta chains from one sample sequenced in a study of beta chain features in type 1 diabetes. Expressed TCRB transcripts were sequenced because the entire RNA isolate underwent reverse transcription. Generated by immunoSEQ multiplex PCR, the TCRdb table keeps only in-frame clones and is missing some. The sample lists around 650,000 clones, 12% occurring once. Study outcomes and limitations: TCRB CDR3 length was moderately but significantly reduced in all four CD4+ subsets of Type 1 diabetes patients.

Their specific antigens are unknown. What was sequenced was naive CD4+ T cells from blood. The receptor set was obtained from a man aged 25-40 years with type 1 diabetes.

This clone came up a few times. This chain connects TRBV7-2 to TRBJ1-5; D uncertain. Germline V CDR1 and CDR2: SGHTA, FQGNSA. This CDR3 is 15 amino acids long. V was cut by 2 bases and J by 1 base, with 9 bases left in between. The CDR3 loop is CASSLWLGSNQPQHF. CDR3 DNA sequence: TGTGCCAGCAGCTTATGGTTAGGCAGCAATCAGCCCCAGCATTTT.

This clone was found a few times. V is TRBV30 and J is TRBJ1-5; D is ambiguous. V lost 2 bases and J 0 bases, leaving 11 bases between the germline ends. The germline V gene has CDR1 GTSNPN and CDR2 SVGIG (reference sequence). The CDR3 contains 15 residues. CDR3 coding DNA: TGTGCCTGGAGTTTGGGATCCTATAGCAATCAGCCCCAGCATTTT. As protein: CAWSLGSYSNQPQHF.

This clone was seen a few times. The genes are TRBV10-3 and TRBJ1-1; tentatively, D is TRBD1 (5 bases). V was shortened by 10 bases and J by 3 bases, with 21 bases between the two germline ends. Germline-derived CDR1 and CDR2 are ENHRY and SYGVKD. CDR3 size: 15 residues. Here the CDR3 reads CATMLPGRGDTEAFF. CDR3 sequence (DNA): TGTGCCACCATGCTACCAGGGAGAGGGGACACTGAAGCTTTCTTT.

The chain recombines TRBV19 with TRBJ1-1; TRBD1 might be the D (6 bases). Germline V lookup: CDR1 LNHDA, CDR2 SQIVND (reference sequence). Trimming pared 6 bases from V and 8 bases from J, leaving 16 bases between. The CDR3 has 13 residues. The CDR3 sequence is CASSGQRDLEAFF. For the CDR3, the DNA is TGTGCCAGTAGCGGACAGCGGGACCTAGAAGCTTTCTTT.

This clone has a handful of counts. This sequence joins TRBV7-9 and TRBJ2-1; D gene ambiguous. This CDR3 contains 14 residues. Germline V lookup: CDR1 SEHNR, CDR2 FQNEAQ (reference sequence). Trimming left V 2 bases short and J 7 bases short, with 12 bases between. The CDR3 sequence is CASSLFGVINEQFF. The CDR3 DNA reads TGTGCCAGCAGCTTATTTGGGGTAATTAATGAGCAGTTCTTC. The full variable domain, in which reference TRBV7-9 and TRBJ2-1 provide the parts outside the CDR3, is DTGVSQNPRHKITKRGQNVTFRCDPISEHNRLYWYRQTLGQGPEFLTYFQNEAQLEKSRLLSDRFSAERPKGSFSTLEIQRTEQGDSAMYLCASSLFGVINEQFFGPGTRLTVL.

This clone turned up a few times. V usage is TRBV19 and J usage is TRBJ2-5, with 10 nucleotides matching TRBD2. This CDR3 is 15 amino acids long. V gave up 3 bases and J gave up 5 bases; unmatched junction bases: 6. CDR1 and CDR2 (germline): LNHDA, SQIVND (reference sequence). As DNA, the CDR3 is TGTGCCAGTAGTATTAGCGGGGGGCTCGGCGAGACCCAGTACTTC. Translating gives CASSISGGLGETQYF.

Comments on this clone: This sample also contains other DNA sequences that code for the same CDR3. The chain couples TRBV7-2 to TRBJ2-3; 11 bases align to TRBD2. Germline V lookup: CDR1 SGHTA, CDR2 FQGNSA. The CDR3 runs 15 residues. The J segment lost 0 bases and the V segment lost 5 bases, leaving 1 base of the junction unmatched. CDR3 protein: CASSGTSGSTDTQYF. DNA of the CDR3: TGTGCCAGCAGCGGGACTAGCGGAAGCACAGATACGCAGTATTTT.

Turning to this clone: This CDR3 is also generated by other DNA sequences in the sample. V usage is TRBV18 and J usage is TRBJ1-2; tentatively, D is TRBD1 (5 bases). CDR3 length: 13 amino acids. V was pared by 3 bases and J by 4 bases, with 9 bases between. Germline lookup yields CDR1 KGHSH and CDR2 LQKENI. CDR3 in DNA: TGTGCCAGCTCACCCGACAGCTCCTATGGCTACACCTTC. This codes for CASSPDSSYGYTF.

The chain has TRBV18 and TRBJ1-5; D possibly corresponds to TRBD1 (5 bases). V lost 3 bases to trimming and J lost 5 bases, with 8 bases between them. CDR3 length: 13 amino acids. Germline CDR1 KGHSH, CDR2 LQKENI. In DNA form, the CDR3 reads TGTGCCAGCTCACCGGGGGTGTATCAGCCCCAGCATTTT. It is translated as CASSPGVYQPQHF.

The CDR3 is CASSSSRATGGQPQHF. CDR3 bases: TGTGCCAGCAGTAGTTCTCGGGCAACGGGGGGTCAGCCCCAGCATTTT. This chain joins TRBV27 and TRBJ1-5; a weak D match, TRBD1 (5 bases). CDR1 is MNHEY and CDR2 is SMNVEV in the germline V gene (reference sequence). The CDR3 consists of 16 residues. Trimming removed 5 bases from V and 6 bases from J, with 20 bases in between.

The chain carries TRBV18 and TRBJ1-5; D is possibly TRBD1 (6 bases). The CDR3 runs 14 residues. The V gene's germline CDR1 is KGHSH and CDR2 LQKENI. V gave up 3 bases and J gave up 5 bases, with 11 bases separating them. The CDR3, as DNA: TGTGCCAGCTCACCCGACAGGAGAGATCAGCCCCAGCATTTT. Translated, it gives CASSPDRRDQPQHF.

This chain links TRBV29-1 with TRBJ1-2, with D perhaps TRBD1 (6 bases). The ends were cut back, 8 bases at V and 0 bases at J, with 13 bases in the middle. The CDR3 contains 13 residues. Germline CDR1 is SQVTM and CDR2 is ANQGSEA. This chain's CDR3 is CSFKGVANYGYTF. CDR3 sequence (DNA): TGCAGCTTTAAGGGGGTAGCTAACTATGGCTACACCTTC.

The chain combines TRBV18 with TRBJ1-1; the D gene is possibly TRBD1 (5 bases). Trimming stripped 5 bases from V and 6 bases from J, with 16 bases between. The CDR3 runs to 14 residues. Germline CDR1 and CDR2: KGHSH and LQKENI. The CDR3 is CASSGTGPPAEAFF. CDR3 bases: TGTGCCAGCTCAGGGACCGGACCCCCCGCTGAAGCTTTCTTT.

This clone was counted only a few times. The rearrangement uses TRBV2 and TRBJ2-2; no definite D call. V shed 6 bases and J shed 6 bases, with 11 bases lying between them. The CDR3 contains 13 residues. The germline gives CDR1 SNHLY, CDR2 FYNNEI. The CDR3 bases are TGTGCCAGCAGACCAGATCCCCCCGGGGAGCTGTTTTTT. It codes for CASRPDPPGELFF. Looking up the rest from reference TRBV2 and TRBJ2-2 gives the full variable domain: EPEVTQTPSHQVTQMGQEVILRCVPISNHLYFYWYRQILGQKVEFLVSFYNNEISEKSEIFDDQFSVERPDGSNFTLKIRSTKLEDSAMYFCASRPDPPGELFFGEGSRLTVL.

This clone was seen only a few times. The J gene is TRBJ2-2, the V gene TRBV2; 7 bases map to TRBD1. This CDR3 comprises 15 residues. The germline V gene encodes CDR1 SNHLY and CDR2 FYNNEI. V shed 4 bases, J shed 0 bases, and the junction held 2 bases outside the gene matches. The CDR3 sequence: CASSAQGANTGELFF. As DNA, the CDR3 is TGTGCCAGCAGTGCTCAGGGGGCGAACACCGGGGAGCTGTTTTTT. Full variable domain (remainder filled in from reference TRBV2 and TRBJ2-2): EPEVTQTPSHQVTQMGQEVILRCVPISNHLYFYWYRQILGQKVEFLVSFYNNEISEKSEIFDDQFSVERPDGSNFTLKIRSTKLEDSAMYFCASSAQGANTGELFFGEGSRLTVL.

The chain combines TRBV18 with TRBJ1-4; D is unclear. With 5 bases removed from V and 0 bases from J, the gap between germline ends came to 7 bases. This CDR3 is built from 14 residues. The germline V gene encodes CDR1 KGHSH and CDR2 LQKENI. The CDR3 is CASSSRATNEKLFF. Written as DNA, the CDR3 is TGTGCCAGCTCATCGAGAGCAACTAATGAAAAACTGTTTTTT.

Details on this clone: Distinct nucleotide sequences in the sample also encode this CDR3. The chain joins TRBV29-1 to TRBJ1-1; D gene ambiguous. The germline gives CDR1 SQVTM, CDR2 ANQGSEA. Trimming took off 4 bases at V and 1 base at J, with 7 bases between the two ends. The CDR3 sequence is 12 residues long. The CDR3 here is CSVGRGNTEAFF. The CDR3, as DNA: TGCAGCGTTGGACGGGGGAACACTGAAGCTTTCTTT.

CDR3 in amino acids: CASRDRREKLFF. The CDR3 region has the DNA TGTGCCAGTCGGGACAGGAGGGAAAAACTGTTTTTT. The J gene is TRBJ1-4, the V gene TRBV25-1, with 8 positions matching TRBD1. This CDR3 has 12 amino acids. V gave up 9 bases and J gave up 8 bases; unmatched junction bases: 5. CDR1 MGHDK and CDR2 SYGVNS come from the germline V gene.

This clone was detected only a few times. This chain connects TRBV14 to TRBJ1-2, with a tentative D call TRBD1 (6 bases). The CDR3 runs 16 residues. Trimming left V 0 bases short and J 7 bases short, with 18 bases between. Germline V gene lookup returns CDR1 SGHDN and CDR2 FVKESK. The CDR3 is CASSQEEARGRAGYTF. Here the CDR3 DNA reads TGTGCCAGCAGCCAAGAGGAAGCACGGGGGCGGGCTGGCTACACCTTC.

V is TRBV6-1 and J is TRBJ1-5; D remains ambiguous. Germline V lookup: CDR1 MNHNS, CDR2 SASEGT. The CDR3 runs to 15 residues. V gave up 6 bases and J gave up 3 bases, with 15 bases separating them. The CDR3 loop is CASSVGGIINQPQHF. Written as DNA, the CDR3 is TGTGCCAGCAGCGTTGGAGGGATTATCAATCAGCCCCAGCATTTT.

The genes are TRBV29-1 and TRBJ1-5, with 8 bases aligning to TRBD1. This CDR3 is built from 12 residues. Trimming removed 5 bases from V and 7 bases from J; junction bases left unmatched: 4. Germline V gene data show CDR1 as SQVTM and CDR2 as ANQGSEA. This chain's CDR3 is CSVRQGRQPQHF. For the CDR3, the DNA is TGCAGCGTTAGACAGGGGAGGCAGCCCCAGCATTTT.

V is TRBV5-1 and J is TRBJ2-7, with 12 nucleotides matching TRBD2. Germline-derived CDR1 and CDR2 are SGHRS and YFSETQ. Losses at the gene ends were 0 bases for V and 4 bases for J; bases not matched to a gene: 5. This CDR3 comprises 16 residues. CDR3 DNA sequence: TGCGCCAGCAGCTTGGGACTAGCGGGGGACGGGTACGAGCAGTACTTC. Translation: CASSLGLAGDGYEQYF.